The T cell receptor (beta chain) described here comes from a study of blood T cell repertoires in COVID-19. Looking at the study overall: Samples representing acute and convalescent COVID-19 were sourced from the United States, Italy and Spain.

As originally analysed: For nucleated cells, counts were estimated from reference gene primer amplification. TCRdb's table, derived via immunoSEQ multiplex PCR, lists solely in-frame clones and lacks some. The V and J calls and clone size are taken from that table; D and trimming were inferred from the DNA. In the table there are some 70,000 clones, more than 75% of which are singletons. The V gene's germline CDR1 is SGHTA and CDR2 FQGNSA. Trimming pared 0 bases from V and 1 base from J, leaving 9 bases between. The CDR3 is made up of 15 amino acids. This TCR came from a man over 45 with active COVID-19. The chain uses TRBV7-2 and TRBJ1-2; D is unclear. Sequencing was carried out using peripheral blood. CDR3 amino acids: CASSLAPRYNYGYTF. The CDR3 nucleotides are TGTGCCAGCAGCTTAGCGCCCAGGTATAACTATGGCTACACCTTC. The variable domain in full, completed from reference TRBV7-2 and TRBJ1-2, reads GAGVSQSPSNKVTEKGKDVELRCDPISGHTALYWYRQSLGQGLEFLIYFQGNSAPDKSGLPSDRFSAERTGGSVSTLTIQRTQQEDSAVYLCASSLAPRYNYGYTFGSGTRLTVV.